This section outlines one T cell receptor beta chain sequence together with its context. This clonotype was picked up many times. It lacks a known antigen. Per-base quality was not reported, and no clone a single base away is much larger than it. This record belongs to a study of CD8 T cells in ankylosing spondylitis (TCRdb year 2017). Background for the entire study: The study profiled T cell receptor beta repertoires in healthy donors and ankylosing spondylitis patients to find disease-linked TCR variants. Peripheral blood was sampled, and synovial fluid was additionally collected from ankylosing spondylitis patients. The full study cohort comprised around 25 ankylosing spondylitis patients and 110 or so healthy donors. Overall results and qualifications from the work: A CD8+ phenotype was shown by the disease-linked clones, which were found at relatively low frequencies in peripheral blood. Some of the motif variants had been reported before in the synovial fluid and blood of reactive arthritis patients, a finding that suggests common disease-initiation mechanisms. According to the report, matched synovial fluid samples from ankylosing spondylitis patients were significantly enriched for the disease-linked clones. A TCR beta motif of several highly homologous amino acid variants appeared characteristic of blood from ankylosing spondylitis patients.

TCRdb shows the sequencer as Illumina HiSeq 2500. Quantitative 5'-RACE with molecular barcodes was the method used to prepare the TCR beta libraries. In the source study's methods: A new computational method, built on a probabilistic model of VDJ rearrangement, was used to identify disease-linked TCR variants. TCRdb itself trimmed the public reads at Q25 with fastp, ran MiXCR and retained productive beta chains. For every CDR3 protein sequence, its rows merge into one entry that carries the most common genes and DNA. None of the V and J calls come from the authors' own analysis; TCRdb made them. For this sample the table gives tens of thousands of distinct CDR3 sequences, of which about 6.2% were detected only once. The ten largest clonotypes hold around 5% of the sample. Synovial fluid samples and blood samples obtained from the same ankylosing spondylitis patients were matched. The specimen was synovial fluid, either unsorted or a sorted T cell fraction (not recorded which). The sequence derives from a male donor with ankylosing spondylitis.

The sequence in DNA is TGCAGTGCCAAAAGCGGGAGTAATGAAAAACTGTTTTTT. The resulting protein is CSAKSGSNEKLFF. The chain links TRBV20-1 with TRBJ1-4, with the D gene call left open. Between the V and J ends, shortened by 6 bases and 4 bases respectively, the junction contains 12 bases. CDR1 and CDR2, looked up from the germline V gene (reference sequence), are DFQATT and SNEGSKA. Including cysteine and phenylalanine, the CDR3 has 13 amino acids. Just the 39-base CDR3 DNA is kept, in frame starting at base 1.